The 13 T cell receptor beta chains below all came from one sample that was sequenced in a study of blood T cells in healthy people across ages. Primed by a sample-barcoded 5' primer and a J-beta primer mix, a second PCR proceeded for about 7 to 12 cycles. One entry per CDR3 protein, called by TCRdb with MiXCR from the 5' RACE reads. The table shows under 800,000 distinct CDR3 sequences, with about 40% occurring only once. Sequencing used blood. Source of these receptors: a woman aged 55-70 years in good health.

The V and J genes are TRBV20-1 and TRBJ1-2, with D unclear. The CDR3 is made up of 15 amino acids. CDR1 is DFQATT and CDR2 is SNEGSKA in the germline V gene (reference sequence). The V end was cut by 0 bases, the J end by 0 bases, with 11 bases between. CDR3 residues: CSARDRAGPNYGYTF. CDR3 sequence (DNA): TGCAGTGCTAGAGATAGGGCAGGTCCTAACTATGGCTACACCTTC.

This clonotype was counted many times. This rearrangement joins TRBV20-1 to TRBJ2-3; TRBD2 aligns across 7 bases. The CDR3 loop spans 14 amino acids. Per the germline V gene, CDR1 is DFQATT and CDR2 is SNEGSKA (reference sequence). V shed 4 bases, J shed 6 bases, and the junction held 10 bases outside the gene matches. CDR3 residues: CSAIRGDRGDTQYF. The CDR3 DNA follows: TGCAGTGCTATCCGGGGGGACCGAGGGGATACGCAGTATTTT.

The table lists this clonotype with a few counts. The V and J genes are TRBV6-6 and TRBJ2-1, with 11 bases that match TRBD2. The CDR3 has 15 amino acids. V lost 6 bases, J lost 7 bases, and 8 bases stayed unmatched. Germline V gene lookup returns CDR1 MNHNY and CDR2 SVGAGI (reference sequence). CDR3 sequence: CASSNGLAGTNEQFF. The CDR3 DNA sequence: TGTGCCAGCAGCAACGGACTAGCGGGCACAAATGAGCAGTTCTTC.

This rearrangement joins TRBV4-3 to TRBJ2-7; D gene ambiguous. Germline CDR1 and CDR2: LGHNA and YSLEER. The ends were cut back, 1 base at V and 9 bases at J, with 10 bases in the middle. The CDR3 consists of 12 residues. This CDR3 is CASSQVNPRQYF. CDR3 DNA sequence: TGCGCCAGCAGCCAAGTCAATCCCAGGCAGTACTTC.

V gene TRBV28 combines with J gene TRBJ1-2; D not certain. The CDR3 loop spans 14 amino acids. Germline V lookup: CDR1 MDHEN, CDR2 SYDVKM. V was clipped by 6 bases and J by 0 bases, with 11 bases between them. The CDR3 region has the DNA TGTGCCAGCAGAAATGACGGAGCTAACTATGGCTACACCTTC. Amino acid sequence: CASRNDGANYGYTF.

The rearrangement links TRBV28 to TRBJ1-6; D gene unclear. V was trimmed by 4 bases and J by 4 bases, leaving 5 bases between them. The length of the CDR3 is 13 residues. The V gene's germline CDR1 is MDHEN and CDR2 SYDVKM. CDR3 sequence (DNA): TGTGCCAGCAGTTCTGCTTATAATTCACCCCTCCACTTT. Translation: CASSSAYNSPLHF.

The rearrangement joins TRBV4-2 to TRBJ1-4; D possibly corresponds to TRBD1 (6 bases). V dropped 0 bases and J dropped 10 bases, with 18 bases sitting between them. The germline V gene encodes CDR1 LGHNA and CDR2 YNFKEQ. This CDR3 spans 16 amino acids. The CDR3 spells CASSQDPAGGDGKLFF. In DNA, the CDR3 is TGTGCCAGCAGCCAAGACCCGGCGGGGGGCGATGGAAAACTGTTTTTT.

The table lists this clonotype with many counts. DNA of the CDR3: TGCGCCAGCAGCCAAGATCCAGCGGGGGGACAAGAGACCCAGTACTTC. This codes for CASSQDPAGGQETQYF. This rearrangement joins TRBV4-3 to TRBJ2-5; TRBD2 matches 9 bases. This CDR3 is 16 amino acids long. The ends lost 0 bases at V and 2 bases at J; junction bases unmatched: 4. Germline V gene data show CDR1 as LGHNA and CDR2 as YSLEER.

This clonotype was picked up a small number of times. V usage is TRBV20-1 and J usage is TRBJ2-1; D may be TRBD1 (5 bases). This CDR3 comprises 14 residues. Trimming pared 4 bases from V and 12 bases from J, leaving 22 bases between. CDR1 is DFQATT and CDR2 is SNEGSKA in the germline V gene (reference sequence). In nucleotides, the CDR3 is TGCAGTGCTACCAGGGCTCTTGGTGCGATTGGGCAGTTCTTC. Encoded protein: CSATRALGAIGQFF.

This clonotype was observed a few times. The rearrangement joins TRBV7-2 to TRBJ2-1, with D perhaps matching TRBD2 (6 bases). The CDR3 sequence is 15 residues long. Germline assignment: CDR1 SGHTA and CDR2 FQGNSA. V was shortened by 7 bases and J by 2 bases, with 15 bases between the two germline ends. The CDR3 here is CASTLDGGTYNEQFF. DNA of the CDR3: TGTGCCAGCACCCTCGATGGGGGGACCTACAATGAGCAGTTCTTC.

Comments on this clonotype: This could be a read error, since a much larger clone is one nucleotide away. The chain has TRBV29-1 and TRBJ2-1, with 8 bases fitting TRBD2. The germline CDR1 and CDR2 sequences are SQVTM and ANQGSEA. With V trimmed by 7 bases and J by 9 bases, 17 bases remained unmatched. The CDR3 runs 15 residues. CDR3 DNA: TGCAGCGGTGATCCGGGACCAGCGGGGGAGGGTGAGCAGTTCTTC. It translates to CSGDPGPAGEGEQFF.

V and J are TRBV11-3 and TRBJ2-1, with D uncertain. The V and J ends lost 5 bases and 8 bases respectively, with 7 bases between them. This CDR3 spans 11 amino acids. Germline CDR1 and CDR2: SGHNT and YENEEA. CDR3 coding DNA: TGTGCCAGCAGCAGGACGCATGAGCAGTTCTTC. This encodes CASSRTHEQFF. Full variable domain (missing parts from reference TRBV11-3 and TRBJ2-1): EAGVVQSPRYKIIEKKQPVAFWCNPISGHNTLYWYLQNLGQGPELLIRYENEEAVDDSQLPKDRFSAERLKGVDSTLKIQPAELGDSAVYLCASSRTHEQFFGPGTRLTVL.

The chain employs TRBV13 and TRBJ2-7, with 9 bases identical to TRBD1. With 4 bases clipped from V and 9 bases from J, the junction kept 10 bases outside the gene matches. Per germline, CDR1 PRHDT and CDR2 FYEKMQ (reference sequence). There are 14 residues in the CDR3. The CDR3 bases are TGTGCCAGCAGCTCCCCCCCCGGGACAGGGAGGCAGTACTTC. Protein: CASSSPPGTGRQYF.